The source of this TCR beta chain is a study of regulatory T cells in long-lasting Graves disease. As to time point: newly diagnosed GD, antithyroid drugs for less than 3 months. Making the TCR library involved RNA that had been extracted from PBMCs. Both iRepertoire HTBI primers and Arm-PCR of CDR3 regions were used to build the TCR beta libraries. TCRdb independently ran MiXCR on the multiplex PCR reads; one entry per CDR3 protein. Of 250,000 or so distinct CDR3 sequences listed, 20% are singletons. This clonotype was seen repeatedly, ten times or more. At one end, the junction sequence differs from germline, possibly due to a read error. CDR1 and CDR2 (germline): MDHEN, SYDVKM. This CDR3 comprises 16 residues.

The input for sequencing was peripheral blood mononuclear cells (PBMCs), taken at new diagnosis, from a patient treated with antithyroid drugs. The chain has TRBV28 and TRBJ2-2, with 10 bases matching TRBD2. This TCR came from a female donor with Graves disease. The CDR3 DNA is TGTGCCAGCAGTGAGACGGGACTAGCGAAAACCGGGGAGCTGTTTTTT. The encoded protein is CASSETGLAKTGELFF.